This T cell receptor beta chain was observed in a study of blood T cell repertoires in COVID-19. Authors' analysis steps: Cell counts per sample came from amplifying reference gene primers. Generated by immunoSEQ multiplex PCR, the TCRdb table keeps only in-frame clones and is missing some. V and J calls and clone size follow that table, whereas D and trimming were derived from the DNA. The sample includes about 480,000 clones, roughly 87% of them seen just once. The CDR3 covers 16 residues. V was clipped by 4 bases and J by 5 bases; unmatched bases: 8. Germline-derived CDR1 and CDR2 are SGHRS and YFSETQ.

The V call is TRBV5-1, the J call TRBJ2-2, with 10 bases lining up with TRBD1. The sequence was obtained from a man younger than 35 with COVID-19, enrolled during active disease. Sequencing input: peripheral blood. CDR3 DNA sequence: TGCGCCAGCAGCCCCGGGGACAGGGGAGAAACCGGGGAGCTGTTTTTT. It encodes CASSPGDRGETGELFF.